The 5 T cell receptor beta chains below come from one sample, sequenced in a study of blood T cell repertoires in COVID-19. The method was immunoSEQ multiplex PCR; TCRdb's version includes in-frame clones alone and lacks a portion of them. This sample has approximately 200,000 clones, with just over 85% found just once. Sequencing used peripheral blood. These TCRs come from a man younger than 35 with active or convalescent COVID-19.

The rearrangement links TRBV24-1 to TRBJ2-1; 9 bases fit TRBD1. J lost 7 bases, V lost 5 bases, and 8 bases had no gene match. The CDR3 runs 15 residues. Germline V CDR1 and CDR2: KGHDR, SFDVKD. The CDR3 nucleotides are TGTGCCACCAGTGCACCGGGACAGGGTAGGAATGAGCAGTTCTTC. Protein sequence: CATSAPGQGRNEQFF.

The V call is TRBV7-9, the J call TRBJ2-2, with a tentative D call TRBD2 (5 bases). V lost 3 bases to trimming and J lost 3 bases, with 14 bases between them. The V gene's germline CDR1 is SEHNR and CDR2 FQNEAQ (reference sequence). CDR3 length: 16 residues. CDR3 residues: CASSFALEGYTGELFF. The CDR3 nucleotides read TGTGCCAGCAGCTTCGCCCTAGAGGGATACACCGGGGAGCTGTTTTTT.

The chain couples TRBV4-2 to TRBJ2-1; unclear D gene. The CDR3 runs to 13 residues. The ends were cut back, 1 base at V and 9 bases at J, with 10 bases in the middle. Germline-derived CDR1 and CDR2 are LGHNA and YNFKEQ. The CDR3 protein is CASSQGSYGEQFF. CDR3 nucleotides: TGTGCCAGCAGCCAAGGGTCTTACGGTGAGCAGTTCTTC.

This clone was seen just once. The gene calls are TRBV28 and TRBJ1-4, with 7 bases aligning to TRBD1. The CDR3 spans 16 residues. Germline CDR1 reads MDHEN; CDR2 reads SYDVKM. Trimming cost V 3 bases and J 4 bases; bases outside gene matches: 8. The CDR3 spells CASSFSGTVVNEKLFF. The CDR3 DNA follows: TGTGCCAGCAGTTTTTCGGGGACAGTGGTTAATGAAAAACTGTTTTTT.

The count of this clone is one. One junction end disagrees with the germline gene, perhaps due to a read error. The chain is built from TRBV6-1 and TRBJ1-2; 10 positions match TRBD1. The CDR3 length is 15 residues. In germline, CDR1 is MNHNS, CDR2 SASEGT. CDR3 region: CASSQALGTGEGYTF. The CDR3 DNA follows: TGTGCCAGCAGTCAAGCCCTGGGGACAGGGGAAGGCTACACCTTC.